This T cell receptor (beta chain) was observed in a study of cytomegalovirus exposure and HLA in healthy donors. V gave up 3 bases and J gave up 6 bases; unmatched junction bases: 14. This CDR3 is built from 18 residues. Germline CDR1 LNHDA, CDR2 SQIVND (reference sequence). To note about this clone: The antigen remains undetermined.

Primers included in the PCR were 60 Vbeta and 13 Jbeta primers. Produced via immunoSEQ multiplex PCR; TCRdb's table is partial and in-frame only. The sample contains roughly 100,000 clones, 81% of which appear only once. General study points: The study found most TCR sequences rare, yet found some public TCRs in many donors. CMV antigen specificity was confirmed in vitro for a few CMV-associated chains. Previously analyzed data showed that most TCR beta V segments were productive at a frequency of about 87% or about 30%. Presence/absence analyses assumed roughly uniform sequencing depth across donors.

The V and J genes are TRBV19 and TRBJ1-4; TRBD1 aligns across 9 bases. Sequenced: PBMCs. The sequence derives from a human donor in good health. The CDR3 bases are TGTGCCAGTAGTATTTTATCGACGGGCGGACAGGGGTATGAAAAACTGTTTTTT. This codes for CASSILSTGGQGYEKLFF. Full variable domain (remainder filled in from reference TRBV19 and TRBJ1-4): DGGITQSPKYLFRKEGQNVTLSCEQNLNHDAMYWYRQDPGQGLRLIYYSQIVNDFQKGDIAEGYSVSREKKESFPLTVTSAQKNPTAFYLCASSILSTGGQGYEKLFFGSGTQLSVL.